These 4 T cell receptor beta chains originate from one sample sequenced in a study of blood T cell repertoires in COVID-19 (dated by TCRdb to the early 2020s). The library relied on the immunoSEQ multiplex PCR assay. TCRdb re-hosts the immuneACCESS table, in-frame sequences only. Its copies lack some clones; in the studies checked, an unresolved V gene accounts for under half of them, and the cause for the rest is not known. The sample table contains a few hundred thousand clones; only one count was recorded for about 87% of them. 1.5% to 2% of the sample is in the top ten clones. The sequencing sample was made of peripheral blood. These TCRs come from a woman in her 30s with COVID-19, enrolled during active disease.

This chain connects TRBV6-1 to TRBJ1-2; possibly TRBD1 for D (5 bases). CDR1 is MNHNS, CDR2 SASEGT, per germline. Trimming removed 2 bases at V and 2 bases at J, with 12 bases between. There are 15 residues in the CDR3. CDR3 DNA: TGTGCCAGCAGTGAAACCCCAGGGCACAACTATGGCTACACCTTC. Translating gives CASSETPGHNYGYTF.

The chain combines TRBV19 with TRBJ2-7, with 14 bases fitting TRBD2. CDR1 is LNHDA, CDR2 SQIVND, per germline (reference sequence). V shed 1 base and J 4 bases; nucleotides not matched to a gene: 6. The CDR3 runs 17 residues. The CDR3 DNA reads TGTGCCAGTAGTATAGGTTCGGGACTAGCGGGGGCTTACGAGCAGTACGTC. Translated, it gives CASSIGSGLAGAYEQYV.

A few counts support this clone. The rearrangement links TRBV6-5 to TRBJ1-4; TRBD1 agrees at 9 bases. The CDR3 totals 12 residues. The trim removed 5 bases at V and 12 bases at J, leaving 4 bases unmatched. The germline V gene encodes CDR1 MNHEY and CDR2 SVGAGI. This CDR3 is CASSRTGVELFF. CDR3 coding DNA: TGTGCCAGCAGTAGGACAGGGGTAGAACTGTTTTTT.

The chain couples TRBV5-1 to TRBJ1-2; 7 nucleotides line up with TRBD1. The germline V gene encodes CDR1 SGHRS and CDR2 YFSETQ. The V gene end was trimmed by 4 bases and the J gene end by 2 bases; junction bases not matched to a gene: 2. The CDR3 spans 13 residues. The DNA for the CDR3 is TGCGCCAGCAGCCAACAGGGGAACTATGGCTACACCTTC. This gives the protein CASSQQGNYGYTF.